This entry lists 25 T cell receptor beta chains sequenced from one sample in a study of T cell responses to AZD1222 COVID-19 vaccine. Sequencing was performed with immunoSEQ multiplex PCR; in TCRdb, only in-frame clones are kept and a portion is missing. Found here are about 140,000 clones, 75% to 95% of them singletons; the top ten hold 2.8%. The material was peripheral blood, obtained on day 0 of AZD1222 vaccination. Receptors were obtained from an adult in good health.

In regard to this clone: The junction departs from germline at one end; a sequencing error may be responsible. The CDR3 loop reads CASREADRLYTF. In nucleotides, the CDR3 is TGTGCCAGCAGGGAAGCGGACAGGCTCTACACCTTC. The J gene is TRBJ1-2, the V gene TRBV6-1; 7 bases align to TRBD1. CDR1 and CDR2 (germline): MNHNS, SASEGT. The CDR3 is 12 amino acids.

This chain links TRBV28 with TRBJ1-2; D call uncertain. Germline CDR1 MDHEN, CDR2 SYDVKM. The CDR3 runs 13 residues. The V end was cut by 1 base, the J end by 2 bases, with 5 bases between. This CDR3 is CASSLSGNYGYTF. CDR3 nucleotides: TGTGCCAGCAGTTTATCCGGGAACTATGGCTACACCTTC.

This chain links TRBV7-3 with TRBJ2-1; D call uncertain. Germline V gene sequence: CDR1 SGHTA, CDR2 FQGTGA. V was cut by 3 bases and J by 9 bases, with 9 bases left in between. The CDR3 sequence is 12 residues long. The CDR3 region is CASSFPWSEQFF. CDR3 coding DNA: TGTGCCAGCAGCTTCCCGTGGAGTGAGCAGTTCTTC.

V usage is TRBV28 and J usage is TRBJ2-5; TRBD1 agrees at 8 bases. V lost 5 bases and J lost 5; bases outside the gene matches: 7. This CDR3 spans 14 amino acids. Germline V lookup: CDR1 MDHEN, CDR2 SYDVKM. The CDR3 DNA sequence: TGTGCCAGCAGTGCGTACAGGGGGAGGGAGACCCAGTACTTC. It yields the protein CASSAYRGRETQYF.

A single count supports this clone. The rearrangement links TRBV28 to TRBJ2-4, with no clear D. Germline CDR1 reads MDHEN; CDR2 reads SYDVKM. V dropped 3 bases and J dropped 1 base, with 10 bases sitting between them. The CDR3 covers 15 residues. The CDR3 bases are TGTGCCAGCAGTTTCAGCTGGTCGGCCAAAAACATTCAGTACTTC. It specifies CASSFSWSAKNIQYF.

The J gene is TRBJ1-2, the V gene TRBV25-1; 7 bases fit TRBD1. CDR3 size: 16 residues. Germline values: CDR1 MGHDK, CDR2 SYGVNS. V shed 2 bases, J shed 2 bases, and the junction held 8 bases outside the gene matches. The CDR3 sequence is CASSEVAGGKNYGYTF. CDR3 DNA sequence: TGTGCCAGCAGTGAAGTTGCAGGGGGGAAAAACTATGGCTACACCTTC.

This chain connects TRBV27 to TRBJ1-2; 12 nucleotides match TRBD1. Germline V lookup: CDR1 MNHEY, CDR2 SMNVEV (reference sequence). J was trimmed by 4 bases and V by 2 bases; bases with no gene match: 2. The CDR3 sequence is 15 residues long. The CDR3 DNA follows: TGTGCCAGCAGTTTAGGGACAGGGGGCGGCTATGGCTACACCTTC. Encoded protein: CASSLGTGGGYGYTF.

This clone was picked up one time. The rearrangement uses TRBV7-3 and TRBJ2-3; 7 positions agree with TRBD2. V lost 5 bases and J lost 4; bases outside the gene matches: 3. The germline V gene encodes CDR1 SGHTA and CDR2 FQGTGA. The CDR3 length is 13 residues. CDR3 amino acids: CASSLSGADTQYF. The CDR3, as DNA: TGTGCCAGCAGCCTAAGCGGGGCAGATACGCAGTATTTT.

CDR3 region: CATKQNTEAFF. DNA for the CDR3: TGTGCCACAAAACAGAACACTGAAGCTTTCTTT. V usage is TRBV10-3 and J usage is TRBJ1-1; D is uncertain. Germline V gene lookup returns CDR1 ENHRY and CDR2 SYGVKD. Between the trimmed V and J ends, which lost 10 bases and 1 base, there was a span of 7 bases. The CDR3 loop spans 11 amino acids.

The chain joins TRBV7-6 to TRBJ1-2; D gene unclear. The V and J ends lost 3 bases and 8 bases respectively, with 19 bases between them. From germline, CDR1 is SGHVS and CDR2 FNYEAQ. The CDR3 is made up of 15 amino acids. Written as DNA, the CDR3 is TGTGCCAGCAGCTTGCTCACCGGACCCGAAGGCGGCTACACCTTC. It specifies CASSLLTGPEGGYTF.

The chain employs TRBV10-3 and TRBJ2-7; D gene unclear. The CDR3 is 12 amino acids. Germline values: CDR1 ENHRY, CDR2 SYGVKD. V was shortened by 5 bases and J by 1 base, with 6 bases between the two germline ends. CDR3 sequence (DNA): TGTGCCATCAGTCCCAGGTCCTACGAGCAGTACTTC. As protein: CAISPRSYEQYF.

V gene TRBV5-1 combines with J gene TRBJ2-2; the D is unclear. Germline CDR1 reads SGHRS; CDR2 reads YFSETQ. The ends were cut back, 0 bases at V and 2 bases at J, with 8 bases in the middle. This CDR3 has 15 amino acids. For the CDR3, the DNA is TGCGCCAGCAGCTTGGCGAGTTCAAACACCGGGGAGCTGTTTTTT. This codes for CASSLASSNTGELFF.

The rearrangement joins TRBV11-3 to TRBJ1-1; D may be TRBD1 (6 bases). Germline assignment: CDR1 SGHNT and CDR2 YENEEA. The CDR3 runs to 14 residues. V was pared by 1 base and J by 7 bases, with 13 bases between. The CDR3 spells CASSLVGGFGEAFF. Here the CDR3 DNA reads TGTGCCAGCAGCTTAGTAGGGGGTTTCGGTGAAGCTTTCTTT.

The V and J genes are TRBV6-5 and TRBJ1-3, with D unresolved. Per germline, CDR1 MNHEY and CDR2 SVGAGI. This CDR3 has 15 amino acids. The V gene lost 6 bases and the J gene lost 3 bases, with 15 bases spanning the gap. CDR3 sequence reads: CASRQRDTHGNTIYF. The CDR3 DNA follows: TGTGCCAGCAGGCAAAGAGACACCCATGGAAACACCATATATTTT.

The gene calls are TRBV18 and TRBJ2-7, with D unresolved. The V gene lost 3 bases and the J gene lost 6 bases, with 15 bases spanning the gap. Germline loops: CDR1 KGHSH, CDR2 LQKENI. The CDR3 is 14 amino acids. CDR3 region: CASSPPGSRTEQYF. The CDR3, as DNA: TGTGCCAGCTCACCCCCAGGCTCTAGAACCGAGCAGTACTTC.

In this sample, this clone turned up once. The CDR3 sequence: CATSRDRRGLDTEAFF. As DNA, the CDR3 is TGTGCCACCAGCAGAGATCGCCGAGGGCTCGACACTGAAGCTTTCTTT. The chain recombines TRBV15 with TRBJ1-1, with D hard to call. The ends were cut back, 0 bases at V and 3 bases at J, with 14 bases in the middle. Germline V gene lookup returns CDR1 LNHNV and CDR2 YYDKDF (reference sequence). The CDR3 loop spans 16 amino acids.

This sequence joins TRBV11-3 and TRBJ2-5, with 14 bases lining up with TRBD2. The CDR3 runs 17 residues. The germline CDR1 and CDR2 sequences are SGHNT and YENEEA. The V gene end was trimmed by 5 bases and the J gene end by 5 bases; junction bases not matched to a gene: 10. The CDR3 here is CASSPGLAGGSGETQYF. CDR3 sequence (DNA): TGTGCCAGCAGCCCCGGACTAGCGGGGGGCTCCGGCGAGACCCAGTACTTC.

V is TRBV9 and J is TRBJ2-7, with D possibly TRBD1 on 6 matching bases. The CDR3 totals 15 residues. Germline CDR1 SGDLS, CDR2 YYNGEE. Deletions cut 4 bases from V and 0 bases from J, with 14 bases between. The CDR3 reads CASSPSGTYSYEQYF. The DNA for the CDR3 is TGTGCCAGCAGCCCTTCTGGGACATACTCCTACGAGCAGTACTTC.

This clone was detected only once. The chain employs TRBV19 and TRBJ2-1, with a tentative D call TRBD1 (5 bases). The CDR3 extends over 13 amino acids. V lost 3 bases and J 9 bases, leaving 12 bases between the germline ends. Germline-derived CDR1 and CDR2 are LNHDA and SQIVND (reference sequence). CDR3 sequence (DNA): TGTGCCAGTAGTATTGTTGGGCAGGGTGAGCAGTTCTTC. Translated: CASSIVGQGEQFF.

CDR3 protein: CASSSLSTDTQYF. CDR3 nucleotides: TGTGCCAGCAGCTCCCTCTCCACAGATACGCAGTATTTT. The genes are TRBV13 and TRBJ2-3; no definite D call. There are 13 residues in the CDR3. With 4 bases removed from V and 2 bases from J, the gap between germline ends came to 7 bases. The V gene's germline CDR1 is PRHDT and CDR2 FYEKMQ (reference sequence).

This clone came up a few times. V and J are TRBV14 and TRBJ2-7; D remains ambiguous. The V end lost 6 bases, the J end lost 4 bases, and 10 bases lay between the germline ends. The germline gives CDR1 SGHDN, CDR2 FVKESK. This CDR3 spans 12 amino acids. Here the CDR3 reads CASSSDPYEQYF. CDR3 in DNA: TGTGCCAGCAGTTCCGACCCATACGAGCAGTACTTC.

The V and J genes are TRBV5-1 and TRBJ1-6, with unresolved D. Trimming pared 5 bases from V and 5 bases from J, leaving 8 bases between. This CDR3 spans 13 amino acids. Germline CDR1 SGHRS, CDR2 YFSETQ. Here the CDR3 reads CASRGSDNSPLHF. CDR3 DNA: TGCGCCAGCAGAGGCAGCGATAATTCACCCCTCCACTTT.

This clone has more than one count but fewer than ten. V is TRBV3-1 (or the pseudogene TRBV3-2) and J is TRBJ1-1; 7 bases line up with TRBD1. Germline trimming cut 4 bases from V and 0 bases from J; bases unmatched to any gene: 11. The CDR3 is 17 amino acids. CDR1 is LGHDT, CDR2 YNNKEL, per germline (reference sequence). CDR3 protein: CASSPRDRYALNTEAFF. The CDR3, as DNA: TGTGCCAGCAGCCCCCGGGACAGATATGCTTTGAACACTGAAGCTTTCTTT.

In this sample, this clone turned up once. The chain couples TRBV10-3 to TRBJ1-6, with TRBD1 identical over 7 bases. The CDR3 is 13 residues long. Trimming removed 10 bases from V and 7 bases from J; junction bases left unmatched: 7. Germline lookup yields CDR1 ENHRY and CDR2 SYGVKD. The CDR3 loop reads CATGQERNSPLHF. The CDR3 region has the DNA TGTGCCACCGGACAGGAAAGGAATTCACCCCTCCACTTT.

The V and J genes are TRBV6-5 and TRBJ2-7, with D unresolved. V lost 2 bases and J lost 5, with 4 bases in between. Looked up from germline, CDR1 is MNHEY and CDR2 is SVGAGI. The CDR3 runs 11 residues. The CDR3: CASSYGHEQYF. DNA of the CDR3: TGTGCCAGCAGTTACGGGCACGAGCAGTACTTC.